This is a list of T cell receptor beta chains from one sample in a study of blood T cell repertoires in COVID-19. The method was immunoSEQ multiplex PCR; TCRdb's version includes in-frame clones alone and lacks a portion of them. The sample lists tens of thousands of clones, about nine tenths occurring once. The material sequenced was peripheral blood. The receptors here all came from a male donor with acute or convalescent COVID-19. Both conserved end residues are part of each CDR3. The D gene is left open where the match is weak. Rows give clone size only sometimes, using once, few, many, or a class for an expanded clone.

clone_size,j_call,d_call,v_call,cdr3_aa,cdr3_nt
-,TRBJ1-5,TRBD1,TRBV7-2,CASSSGQGGQPQHF,TGTGCCAGCAGCTCAGGACAGGGAGGTCAGCCCCAGCATTTT
-,TRBJ1-5,-,TRBV3-1/TRBV3-2,CASSQEWPLGTLNQPQHF,TGTGCCAGCAGCCAAGAATGGCCGCTAGGGACACTCAATCAGCCCCAGCATTTT
-,TRBJ2-2,TRBD2,TRBV27,CASSTRGGLPSGELFF,TGTGCCAGCAGTACCCGCGGGGGGCTCCCCTCCGGGGAGCTGTTTTTT
-,TRBJ2-5,TRBD2,TRBV24-1,CATSAGGAGDQETQYF,TGTGCCACCAGTGCCGGGGGGGCAGGGGACCAAGAGACCCAGTACTTC
-,TRBJ2-2,-,TRBV27,CASTPSGTLASTGELFF,TGTGCCAGCACCCCCTCCGGGACTCTAGCGAGCACCGGGGAGCTGTTTTTT
once,TRBJ1-5,-,TRBV10-3,CAISELGGTQPQHF,TGTGCCATCAGTGAGTTGGGGGGAACTCAGCCCCAGCATTTT
-,TRBJ1-5,-,TRBV6-1,CASSEAAAVLKPQHF,TGTGCCAGCAGTGAAGCGGCGGCAGTCTTAAAGCCCCAGCATTTT
-,TRBJ1-1,-,TRBV3-1/TRBV3-2,CATRYRVGTEAFF,TGTGCCACCCGTTACAGGGTTGGCACTGAAGCTTTCTTT
-,TRBJ1-4,TRBD1,TRBV2,CASTQDRGREKLFF,TGTGCCAGCACCCAAGACAGGGGGCGTGAAAAACTGTTTTTT
-,TRBJ2-3,TRBD2,TRBV6-5,CASSRGGLLPDTQYF,TGTGCCAGCAGCCGGGGGGGCCTTTTACCAGATACGCAGTATTTT
-,TRBJ1-4,-,TRBV5-1,CASSLGGANEKLFF,TGCGCCAGCAGCTTGGGCGGGGCAAATGAAAAACTGTTTTTT
-,TRBJ1-6,TRBD1,TRBV5-1,CASSLDRGPSPLHF,TGCGCCAGCAGCTTGGATAGGGGGCCTTCACCCCTCCACTTT
once,TRBJ2-5,-,TRBV7-8,CASSRRGAGETQYF,TGTGCCAGCAGCCGGAGGGGTGCGGGGGAGACCCAGTACTTC
-,TRBJ2-1,TRBD2,TRBV7-2,CASSLEGPRAGGRNEQFF,TGTGCCAGCAGCTTAGAGGGGCCACGAGCGGGGGGGCGCAATGAGCAGTTCTTC
-,TRBJ2-7,-,TRBV4-1,CASSQDSPLTSEQYF,TGCGCCAGCAGCCAAGATTCCCCGCTAACGTCCGAGCAGTACTTC
-,TRBJ1-4,TRBD1,TRBV3-1/TRBV3-2,CASSWGQGLNEKLFF,TGTGCCAGCAGCTGGGGACAGGGGCTTAATGAAAAACTGTTTTTT
-,TRBJ1-5,TRBD1,TRBV6-6,CASSNRGGGNQPQHF,TGTGCCAGCAGCAACAGGGGGGGTGGCAATCAGCCCCAGCATTTT
-,TRBJ1-5,TRBD1,TRBV24-1,CATGEGTGGGQPQHF,TGTGCCACCGGTGAAGGGACAGGGGGTGGTCAGCCCCAGCATTTT
-,TRBJ1-2,TRBD1,TRBV19,CASSSRDSQGYTF,TGTGCCAGTAGTTCCCGGGACAGCCAAGGCTACACCTTC
-,TRBJ2-1,-,TRBV18,CASSSRRDNEQFF,TGTGCCAGCTCATCGCGGAGGGATAATGAGCAGTTCTTC
-,TRBJ2-7,-,TRBV12-3/TRBV12-4,CASIPTGSYEQYF,TGTGCCAGCATTCCGACAGGATCCTACGAGCAGTACTTC
-,TRBJ2-7,TRBD1,TRBV4-2,CASSQEDTGQGVYEQYF,TGTGCCAGCAGCCAAGAGGATACGGGACAGGGGGTCTACGAGCAGTACTTC
-,TRBJ1-2,-,TRBV27,CASSLYADGGYGYTF,TGTGCCAGCAGTTTATATGCGGACGGGGGGTATGGCTACACCTTC
-,TRBJ1-6,-,TRBV15,CATSRDLAGSSPLHF,TGTGCCACCAGCAGAGATCTTGCAGGGTCTTCACCCCTCCACTTT
-,TRBJ2-3,TRBD2,TRBV7-9,CASSSSGVSTDTQYF,TGTGCCAGCAGCTCGAGCGGGGTTAGCACAGATACGCAGTATTTT
-,TRBJ2-7,TRBD1,TRBV19,CASSPRQGTYEQYF,TGTGCCAGTAGTCCCCGACAGGGGACCTACGAGCAGTACTTC
-,TRBJ2-5,-,TRBV5-4,CASSLQDLGTQYF,TGTGCCAGCAGCTTGCAGGACTTGGGGACCCAGTACTTC
few,TRBJ2-1,-,TRBV14,CASSQDQGRTRGGYNEQFF,TGTGCCAGCAGCCAAGATCAGGGTAGGACAAGAGGAGGGTACAATGAGCAGTTCTTC
-,TRBJ2-7,-,TRBV21-1,CASSKRRFAPYEQYF,TGTGCCAGCAGCAAGCGTCGGTTTGCCCCCTACGAGCAGTACTTC
-,TRBJ2-2,-,TRBV7-2,CASSGGRVRTGELFF,TGTGCCAGCAGCGGGGGGAGAGTGCGGACCGGGGAGCTGTTTTTT
-,TRBJ1-2,TRBD1,TRBV6-5,CASMRQGANYGYTF,TGTGCCAGCATGAGACAGGGGGCCAACTATGGCTACACCTTC
-,TRBJ2-3,-,TRBV5-1,CASSLTDSADTQYF,TGCGCCAGCAGCTTGACTGATAGCGCAGATACGCAGTATTTT
-,TRBJ2-3,TRBD1,TRBV10-3,CATTGGSVRDTQYF,TGTGCCACCACAGGGGGGTCTGTCCGCGATACGCAGTATTTT
-,TRBJ2-1,TRBD2,TRBV6-5,CASTPTGGSYNEQFF,TGTGCCAGCACACCGACGGGGGGGTCCTACAATGAGCAGTTCTTC
-,TRBJ1-2,TRBD1,TRBV2,CASTQGQGNYGYTF,TGTGCCAGCACGCAGGGACAGGGAAACTATGGCTACACCTTC
-,TRBJ1-5,-,TRBV9,CASSSGNSNQPQHF,TGTGCCAGCAGTAGCGGGAATAGCAATCAGCCCCAGCATTTT
-,TRBJ2-3,-,TRBV5-1,CASSPPTDRTDTQYF,TGCGCCAGCAGCCCTCCGACAGACCGCACAGATACGCAGTATTTT